The next 17 T cell receptor beta chains were all read from a single sample in a study of blood T cell repertoires in COVID-19. Measured with immunoSEQ multiplex PCR; TCRdb has only the in-frame clones, and not every one. The sample includes some 250,000 clones, roughly 90% seen only once; the top ten take roughly 2%. The sequencing sample was made of peripheral blood. Receptors were obtained from a man aged 30 to 45 with active or convalescent COVID-19.

This clone was observed once. CDR3 protein: CASSESSLTGELFF. DNA for the CDR3: TGCGCCAGCAGTGAGTCTTCGCTAACCGGGGAGCTGTTTTTT. The V and J genes are TRBV10-1 and TRBJ2-2; no clear D gene. CDR1 is WNHNN, CDR2 SYGVQD, per germline (reference sequence). The CDR3 has 14 amino acids. Trimming shortened V by 0 bases and J by 5 bases, and 7 bases separated the two germline ends.

Turning to this clone: The sample contains more than one DNA sequence encoding this CDR3. The J gene is TRBJ2-1, the V gene TRBV27; TRBD1 agrees at 7 bases. Trimming removed 3 bases from V and 4 bases from J; junction bases left unmatched: 6. There are 15 residues in the CDR3. Looked up from germline, CDR1 is MNHEY and CDR2 is SMNVEV (reference sequence). Here the CDR3 reads CASSFGRGSYNEQFF. CDR3 in DNA: TGTGCCAGCAGTTTTGGCAGGGGGTCGTACAATGAGCAGTTCTTC.

The chain is built from TRBV27 and TRBJ1-6, with D possibly being TRBD1 (5 bases). Germline values: CDR1 MNHEY, CDR2 SMNVEV (reference sequence). Trimming removed 4 bases at V and 6 bases at J, with 10 bases between. This CDR3 has 14 amino acids. The CDR3 nucleotides read TGTGCCAGCAGTTCGGGGGGATCTAATTCACCCCTCCACTTT. This sequence encodes CASSSGGSNSPLHF.

This chain connects TRBV7-2 to TRBJ2-1; D is undetermined. Germline V gives CDR1 SGHTA, CDR2 FQGNSA. This CDR3 is built from 13 residues. Between the trimmed V and J ends, which lost 5 bases and 6 bases, there was a span of 11 bases. The CDR3 nucleotides are TGTGCCAGCAGCGCAAGACTGATCAATGAGCAGTTCTTC. Its translation: CASSARLINEQFF.

The rearrangement joins TRBV10-1 to TRBJ1-6, with D unclear. CDR1 is WNHNN and CDR2 is SYGVQD in the germline V gene (reference sequence). V was trimmed by 7 bases and J by 8 bases, leaving 6 bases between them. This CDR3 region has 11 residues. DNA for the CDR3: TGCGCCAGCATCGGGTATTCACCCCTCCACTTT. Its translation is CASIGYSPLHF.

CDR3: CASSLTGNEKLFF. The CDR3, as DNA: TGTGCCAGCAGTTTGACAGGGAATGAAAAACTGTTTTTT. The rearrangement uses TRBV6-5 and TRBJ1-4; 7 nucleotides match TRBD1. CDR1 and CDR2 from the germline V gene are MNHEY and SVGAGI. The CDR3 is 13 amino acids. V was clipped by 4 bases and J by 5 bases; unmatched bases: 1.

V is TRBV9 and J is TRBJ2-2, with a possible D match to TRBD1 (6 bases). The ends were cut back, 4 bases at V and 6 bases at J, with 16 bases in the middle. The germline V gene encodes CDR1 SGDLS and CDR2 YYNGEE. There are 15 residues in the CDR3. CDR3 sequence: CASSTTQGGAGELFF. DNA for the CDR3: TGTGCCAGCAGCACAACACAGGGCGGTGCCGGGGAGCTGTTTTTT.

The chain joins TRBV5-6 to TRBJ1-2; no definite D call. Germline loops: CDR1 SGHDT, CDR2 YYEEEE. V shed 0 bases and J shed 6 bases, with 18 bases lying between them. The length of the CDR3 is 16 residues. CDR3 bases: TGTGCCAGCAGCTTGGCCGGCAGGCCGCCCAAGGATGGCTACACCTTC. This encodes CASSLAGRPPKDGYTF.

The chain employs TRBV6-5 and TRBJ2-5; 7 bases are shared with TRBD1. V shed 10 bases and J 6 bases; nucleotides not matched to a gene: 17. The CDR3 runs to 15 residues. Germline V gene sequence: CDR1 MNHEY, CDR2 SVGAGI. The chain's CDR3 is CATFPRDSNFKTQYF. CDR3 DNA sequence: TGTGCCACCTTTCCCCGGGACAGCAACTTCAAGACCCAGTACTTC.

This sequence joins TRBV6-2 or TRBV6-3 and TRBJ2-3; D is ambiguous. Germline lookup yields CDR1 MNHEY and CDR2 SVGEGT. This CDR3 is built from 15 residues. V was cut by 0 bases and J by 4 bases, with 11 bases left in between. CDR3 sequence: CASSYSIGGPDTQYF. In nucleotides, the CDR3 is TGTGCCAGCAGTTACTCGATAGGTGGGCCAGATACGCAGTATTTT.

The V call is TRBV5-1, the J call TRBJ1-4; D remains ambiguous. V was cut by 1 base and J by 14 bases, with 18 bases left in between. CDR3 length: 14 residues. Germline loops: CDR1 SGHRS, CDR2 YFSETQ. The CDR3 sequence: CASSLLQGGKTLFF. CDR3 coding DNA: TGCGCCAGCAGCTTGCTTCAAGGAGGGAAAACTCTGTTTTTT.

This clone has just a few counts. The chain is built from TRBV2 and TRBJ2-7; 9 bases match TRBD2. The germline V gene encodes CDR1 SNHLY and CDR2 FYNNEI. The J segment lost 7 bases and the V segment lost 3 bases, leaving 13 bases of the junction unmatched. The CDR3 length is 16 residues. CDR3 amino acids: CASSDIAGAYAREQYF. The CDR3 nucleotides are TGTGCCAGCAGTGACATAGCGGGGGCCTACGCTAGAGAGCAGTACTTC.

The chain carries TRBV10-3 and TRBJ2-7; D perhaps matches TRBD2 (5 bases). V dropped 6 bases and J dropped 3 bases, with 9 bases sitting between them. Germline loops: CDR1 ENHRY, CDR2 SYGVKD. The CDR3 runs 12 residues. The CDR3 region has the DNA TGTGCCATCAGCACCGGGGACTACGAGCAGTACTTC. Its translation is CAISTGDYEQYF.

The V and J genes are TRBV29-1 and TRBJ1-5, with D possibly being TRBD1 (6 bases). The germline V gene encodes CDR1 SQVTM and CDR2 ANQGSEA. This CDR3 comprises 13 residues. V was cut by 5 bases and J by 3 bases, with 11 bases left in between. The CDR3 loop is CSVTQGTNQPQHF. In DNA, the CDR3 is TGCAGCGTTACCCAGGGGACCAATCAGCCCCAGCATTTT. Full variable domain (rest looked up from reference TRBV29-1 and TRBJ1-5): SAVISQKPSRDICQRGTSLTIQCQVDSQVTMMFWYRQQPGQSLTLIATANQGSEATYESGFVIDKFPISRPNLTFSTLTVSNMSPEDSSIYLCSVTQGTNQPQHFGDGTRLSIL.

This rearrangement joins TRBV12-2 to TRBJ2-7; the D segment call TRBD2 is taken from the table without a DNA check. TRBV12-2 counts as a pseudogene. This CDR3 is 14 amino acids long. CDR3 region: CASRFMEASYEQYF. The CDR3 DNA sequence: TGTGCAAGTCGCTTCATGGAGGCCTCCTACGAGCAGTACTTC.

The rearrangement uses TRBV3-1 (or the pseudogene TRBV3-2) and TRBJ1-1; 10 bases line up with TRBD1. J gave up 11 bases and V 3 bases, and 9 bases lay outside the gene matches. The CDR3 is made up of 14 amino acids. The germline V gene has CDR1 LGHDT and CDR2 YNNKEL (reference sequence). DNA of the CDR3: TGTGCCAGCAGCCATGCGGACAGGGGGAGTTCTGCTTTCTTT. Protein sequence: CASSHADRGSSAFF.

This chain links TRBV19 with TRBJ2-7, with D possibly matching TRBD2 (5 bases). V was clipped by 4 bases and J by 0 bases, with 10 bases between them. This CDR3 has 14 residues. Per the germline V gene, CDR1 is LNHDA and CDR2 is SQIVND (reference sequence). CDR3: CASSTAEGSYEQYF. CDR3 DNA: TGTGCCAGTAGTACAGCCGAGGGCTCCTACGAGCAGTACTTC.